What follows are 25 T cell receptor beta chains derived from one specimen sequenced in a study of T-cell memory formation after mild COVID-19. One entry per CDR3 protein, called by TCRdb with MiXCR from the 5' RACE reads. The sample has 100,000 to 120,000 distinct CDR3 sequences; 20% to 25% are singletons. The sample was PBMCs or a T cell subset sorted from them (not recorded which). The receptors were sampled from a man between 18 and 35 years old who had mild COVID-19 (a few samples of this study predate the infection). Cell type and time point are not known.

In this sample, this clonotype turned up a few times. The chain couples TRBV6-6 to TRBJ2-1; no firm D call. The V gene's germline CDR1 is MNHNY and CDR2 SVGAGI (reference sequence). V was trimmed by 2 bases and J by 0 bases, leaving 8 bases between them. This CDR3 comprises 15 residues. The CDR3 DNA follows: TGTGCCAGCAGTTACCTCCCGGGCTCCTACAATGAGCAGTTCTTC. Residues: CASSYLPGSYNEQFF.

This clonotype was seen only a few times. The chain is built from TRBV7-3 and TRBJ2-1, with TRBD2 matching over 8 bases. The V segment lost 0 bases and the J segment 2 bases; nucleotides outside the gene matches: 3. In germline, CDR1 is SGHTA, CDR2 FQGTGA. This CDR3 has 16 amino acids. As DNA, the CDR3 is TGTGCCAGCAGCTTAACTAGCGGGGCGGCCTACAATGAGCAGTTCTTC. This gives the protein CASSLTSGAAYNEQFF.

V and J are TRBV20-1 and TRBJ2-5, with TRBD1 matching over 9 bases. From germline, CDR1 is DFQATT and CDR2 SNEGSKA (reference sequence). V was clipped by 0 bases and J by 5 bases; unmatched bases: 7. This CDR3 is built from 15 residues. The CDR3 sequence: CSARDGDRVYETQYF. The DNA of the CDR3 is TGCAGTGCTAGAGATGGGGACAGGGTCTATGAGACCCAGTACTTC.

The rearrangement joins TRBV27 to TRBJ2-3; 8 bases are a match to TRBD1. Per germline, CDR1 MNHEY and CDR2 SMNVEV (reference sequence). There are 16 residues in the CDR3. With V trimmed by 5 bases and J by 0 bases, 7 bases remained unmatched. The CDR3 reads CASSPQGAFSTDTQYF. DNA for the CDR3: TGTGCCAGCAGTCCCCAGGGGGCTTTTAGCACAGATACGCAGTATTTT.

The gene calls are TRBV29-1 and TRBJ1-1; D is unclear. CDR1 is SQVTM, CDR2 ANQGSEA, per germline. The CDR3 is made up of 13 amino acids. The V end was cut by 3 bases, the J end by 2 bases, with 10 bases between. CDR3 residues: CSVEFGDNTEAFF. CDR3 bases: TGCAGCGTTGAGTTCGGGGATAACACTGAAGCTTTCTTT. Full variable domain (remainder filled in from reference TRBV29-1 and TRBJ1-1): SAVISQKPSRDICQRGTSLTIQCQVDSQVTMMFWYRQQPGQSLTLIATANQGSEATYESGFVIDKFPISRPNLTFSTLTVSNMSPEDSSIYLCSVEFGDNTEAFFGQGTRLTVV.

This chain joins TRBV7-9 and TRBJ1-1; D not resolved. CDR1 SEHNR and CDR2 FQNEAQ come from the germline V gene (reference sequence). V was pared by 0 bases and J by 1 base, with 12 bases between. This CDR3 is built from 16 residues. The CDR3 DNA is TGTGCCAGCAGCTTAGCCGCGCCGAGACCGAACACTGAAGCTTTCTTT. Encoded protein: CASSLAAPRPNTEAFF.

CDR3 coding DNA: TGTGCCAGCTCACCGGGCGGTTCACCCAGCTACGAGCAGTACTTC. This translates into CASSPGGSPSYEQYF. J is TRBJ2-7 and V is TRBV18; no reliable D call. The ends were cut back, 3 bases at V and 3 bases at J, with 15 bases in the middle. Germline assignment: CDR1 KGHSH and CDR2 LQKENI. This CDR3 is 15 amino acids long.

A few counts support this clonotype. The chain carries TRBV7-2 and TRBJ2-3; 12 bases align to TRBD2. The CDR3 consists of 18 residues. The germline V gene encodes CDR1 SGHTA and CDR2 FQGNSA. J was trimmed by 6 bases and V by 0 bases; bases with no gene match: 10. This chain's CDR3 is CASSLAWTSGDRPDTQYF. The CDR3, as DNA: TGTGCCAGCAGCTTAGCGTGGACTAGCGGGGACCGCCCGGATACGCAGTATTTT.

This clonotype was counted between two and nine times. The chain couples TRBV9 to TRBJ2-1, with TRBD2 matching over 7 bases. The V and J ends lost 3 bases and 5 bases, in that order; junction bases with no gene match: 8. The length of the CDR3 is 15 residues. CDR1 is SGDLS, CDR2 YYNGEE, per germline. Here the CDR3 reads CASSGGGTPNNEQFF. The CDR3 nucleotides read TGTGCCAGCAGCGGGGGGGGTACACCGAACAATGAGCAGTTCTTC.

V usage is TRBV12-3 or TRBV12-4 and J usage is TRBJ2-3, with a possible D match to TRBD2 (5 bases). The CDR3 is 18 residues long. The germline V and J ends were trimmed by 7 bases and 2 bases, with 25 bases remaining between them. The CDR3 nucleotides are TGTGCCAGCACTCCGGGATACATCGAGAACCGGAACACAGATACGCAGTATTTT. Translating gives CASTPGYIENRNTDTQYF.

Notes on this clonotype: The junction shows a germline mismatch at one end, possibly a read error. For the CDR3, the DNA is TGTGCCAGCAGCTTTGACCCAGCGGGGGAAGAGACCCAGCACTTC. As protein: CASSFDPAGEETQHF. The chain has TRBV7-3 and TRBJ2-5, with TRBD2 matching 8 bases. CDR3 length: 15 residues. Germline loops: CDR1 SGHTA, CDR2 FQGTGA.

This clonotype turned up a few times. V gene TRBV11-1 combines with J gene TRBJ1-1, with 7 bases identical to TRBD1. V dropped 6 bases and J dropped 1; count of bases not matched to a gene: 8. The V gene's germline CDR1 is SGHAT and CDR2 FQDESV (reference sequence). The CDR3 runs 15 residues. CDR3 in amino acids: CASSIRDSQNTEAFF. The CDR3 DNA reads as TGTGCCAGCAGTATTCGGGACAGCCAGAACACTGAAGCTTTCTTT. Looking up the rest from reference TRBV11-1 and TRBJ1-1 gives the full variable domain: EAEVAQSPRYKITEKSQAVAFWCDPISGHATLYWYRQILGQGPELLVQFQDESVVDDSQLPKDRFSAERLKGVDSTLKIQPAELGDSAMYLCASSIRDSQNTEAFFGQGTRLTVV.

This chain joins TRBV20-1 and TRBJ2-7; no clear D. V was trimmed by 0 bases and J by 3 bases, leaving 3 bases between them. Germline V gene sequence: CDR1 DFQATT, CDR2 SNEGSKA (reference sequence). The CDR3 contains 11 residues. CDR3 in amino acids: CSARDDYEQYF. Written as DNA, the CDR3 is TGCAGTGCTAGAGATGACTACGAGCAGTACTTC.

V and J are TRBV19 and TRBJ2-1; 9 bases are shared with TRBD2. CDR1 and CDR2 from the germline V gene are LNHDA and SQIVND (reference sequence). V lost 0 bases and J lost 2; bases outside the gene matches: 5. The CDR3 contains 17 residues. This CDR3 reads CASSIDLERGAYNEQFF. The CDR3 DNA reads as TGTGCCAGTAGTATAGATTTGGAGCGGGGGGCCTACAATGAGCAGTTCTTC. Full variable domain (rest looked up from reference TRBV19 and TRBJ2-1): DGGITQSPKYLFRKEGQNVTLSCEQNLNHDAMYWYRQDPGQGLRLIYYSQIVNDFQKGDIAEGYSVSREKKESFPLTVTSAQKNPTAFYLCASSIDLERGAYNEQFFGPGTRLTVL.

This clonotype was counted between two and nine times. The chain links TRBV4-3 to TRBJ2-1, with D maybe TRBD1 (5 bases). Germline CDR1 reads LGHNA; CDR2 reads YSLEER. V was trimmed by 0 bases and J by 0 bases, leaving 9 bases between them. The CDR3 contains 16 residues. CDR3 DNA sequence: TGCGCCAGCAGCCAAGATGGGGCAGGCTCCTACAATGAGCAGTTCTTC. This translates into CASSQDGAGSYNEQFF.

The chain joins TRBV7-6 to TRBJ1-5, with D perhaps matching TRBD1 (5 bases). The CDR3 contains 14 residues. Per the germline V gene, CDR1 is SGHVS and CDR2 is FNYEAQ. Trimming pared 1 base from V and 5 bases from J, leaving 9 bases between. The CDR3 region has the DNA TGTGCCAGCAGCTTAGGTGACAGCTATCAGCCCCAGCATTTT. It yields the protein CASSLGDSYQPQHF.

V gene TRBV3-1 combines with J gene TRBJ2-7, with D perhaps matching TRBD2 (5 bases). The CDR3 consists of 15 residues. V gave up 1 base and J gave up 3 bases, with 13 bases separating them. Germline values: CDR1 LGHDT, CDR2 YNNKEL (reference sequence). The CDR3 loop is CASSQGNRGGYEQYF. The CDR3 bases are TGTGCCAGCAGCCAAGGAAACCGAGGAGGCTACGAGCAGTACTTC.

J is TRBJ2-5 and V is TRBV10-3; D remains unclear. Germline values: CDR1 ENHRY, CDR2 SYGVKD. The CDR3 covers 14 residues. V was trimmed by 1 base and J by 5 bases, leaving 11 bases between them. CDR3 DNA: TGTGCCATCAGTGAGTTGGGCGCCGAGGAGACCCAGTACTTC. Its protein product is CAISELGAEETQYF.

This clonotype has a handful of counts. The chain combines TRBV4-2 with TRBJ1-5, with no clear D. The V gene's germline CDR1 is LGHNA and CDR2 YNFKEQ. The ends were cut back, 1 base at V and 0 bases at J, with 7 bases in the middle. The CDR3 is 15 amino acids. The CDR3 coding sequence is TGTGCCAGCAGCCAAGTTGGCCCTAGCAATCAGCCCCAGCATTTT. Residues: CASSQVGPSNQPQHF.

This chain links TRBV11-2 with TRBJ2-7; tentative D call: TRBD2 (6 bases). This CDR3 has 14 amino acids. The V end lost 4 bases, the J end lost 6 bases, and 16 bases lay between the germline ends. Per germline, CDR1 SGHAT and CDR2 FQNNGV. CDR3 sequence reads: CASSSRGRFREQYF. The CDR3 DNA reads TGTGCCAGCAGCTCCAGAGGGAGGTTTCGCGAGCAGTACTTC.

This clonotype was detected a few times. This chain uses TRBV28 with TRBJ2-3, with 15 bases fitting TRBD2. Germline V gene sequence: CDR1 MDHEN, CDR2 SYDVKM. With 4 bases clipped from V and 6 bases from J, the junction kept 11 bases outside the gene matches. This CDR3 has 18 amino acids. The CDR3 spells CASSYSPGTSGGFDTQYF. The CDR3 nucleotides are TGTGCCAGCAGTTATTCACCAGGGACTAGCGGGGGGTTTGATACGCAGTATTTT. Complete variable domain (other parts from reference TRBV28 and TRBJ2-3): DVKVTQSSRYLVKRTGEKVFLECVQDMDHENMFWYRQDPGLGLRLIYFSYDVKMKEKGDIPEGYSVSREKKERFSLILESASTNQTSMYLCASSYSPGTSGGFDTQYFGPGTRLTVL.

The CDR3 nucleotides read TGTGCCAGCAGCTTAGTAGGGACAGGGAACACCGGGGAGCTGTTTTTT. It encodes CASSLVGTGNTGELFF. The rearrangement uses TRBV11-2 and TRBJ2-2, with TRBD1 identical over 8 bases. CDR3 length: 16 amino acids. The germline CDR1 and CDR2 sequences are SGHAT and FQNNGV. After removal of 1 base from V and 1 base from J, the junction contained 2 bases not matched to a gene.

The chain uses TRBV29-1 and TRBJ1-3; unclear D gene. Germline CDR1 SQVTM, CDR2 ANQGSEA. V shed 6 bases and J shed 0 bases, with 9 bases lying between them. The CDR3 extends over 13 amino acids. CDR3 region: CSVVRGSGNTIYF. Here the CDR3 DNA reads TGCAGCGTCGTTCGTGGCTCTGGAAACACCATATATTTT.

This clonotype showed up many times. The genes are TRBV7-9 and TRBJ2-7, with D unclear. This CDR3 comprises 11 residues. Germline CDR1 and CDR2: SEHNR and FQNEAQ (reference sequence). Trimming shortened V by 6 bases and J by 1 base, and 4 bases separated the two germline ends. CDR3 sequence (DNA): TGTGCCAGCAGGGATTCCTACGAGCAGTACTTC. It codes for CASRDSYEQYF.

This clonotype has just a few counts. This rearrangement joins TRBV6-2 or TRBV6-3 to TRBJ2-3; unclear D gene. The germline V and J ends were trimmed by 2 bases and 6 bases, with 9 bases remaining between them. The CDR3 has 13 amino acids. CDR1 MNHEY and CDR2 SVGEGT come from the germline V gene. The CDR3 nucleotides read TGTGCCAGCAGTTACGAGGTGAGGGATACGCAGTATTTT. Its translation: CASSYEVRDTQYF.